The clone carrying this T cell receptor (beta chain) was seen ten or more times. The data are from a study of naive and memory T cell subsets. TCR cDNA received a 3' ligated oligonucleotide that carried a UMI. Whole blood, roughly 2.6 ml, came from adult healthy volunteers. The SP2 primer and nested alpha and beta constant region primers amplified ligated cDNA in four rounds. TCRdb reanalysed the 5' RACE reads using MiXCR and keeps one entry per CDR3 protein. The sample has 32,000 or so distinct CDR3 sequences, 15% to 20% seen once. The clonotype originates from a female donor in good health.

Here the CDR3 reads CSARGSGGAETQYF. DNA of the CDR3: TGCAGTGCTAGGGGTTCCGGGGGGGCGGAGACCCAGTACTTC. The chain recombines TRBV20-1 with TRBJ2-5, with 8 bases lining up with TRBD2. The ends lost 3 bases at V and 5 bases at J; junction bases unmatched: 8. This CDR3 is built from 14 residues. Germline V gives CDR1 DFQATT, CDR2 SNEGSKA (reference sequence).